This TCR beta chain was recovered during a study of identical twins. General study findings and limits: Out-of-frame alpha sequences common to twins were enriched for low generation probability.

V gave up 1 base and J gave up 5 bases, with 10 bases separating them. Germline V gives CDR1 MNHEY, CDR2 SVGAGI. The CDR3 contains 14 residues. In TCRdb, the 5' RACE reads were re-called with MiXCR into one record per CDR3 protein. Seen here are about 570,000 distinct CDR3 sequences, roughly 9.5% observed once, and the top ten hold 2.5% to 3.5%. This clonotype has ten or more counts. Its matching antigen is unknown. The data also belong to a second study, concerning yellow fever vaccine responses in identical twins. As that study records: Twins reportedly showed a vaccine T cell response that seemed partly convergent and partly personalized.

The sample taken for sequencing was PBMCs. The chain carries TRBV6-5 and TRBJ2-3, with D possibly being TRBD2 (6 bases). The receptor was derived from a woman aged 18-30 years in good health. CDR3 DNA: TGTGCCAGCAGTTACTTCGAGGGAGGAGATACGCAGTATTTT. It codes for CASSYFEGGDTQYF.